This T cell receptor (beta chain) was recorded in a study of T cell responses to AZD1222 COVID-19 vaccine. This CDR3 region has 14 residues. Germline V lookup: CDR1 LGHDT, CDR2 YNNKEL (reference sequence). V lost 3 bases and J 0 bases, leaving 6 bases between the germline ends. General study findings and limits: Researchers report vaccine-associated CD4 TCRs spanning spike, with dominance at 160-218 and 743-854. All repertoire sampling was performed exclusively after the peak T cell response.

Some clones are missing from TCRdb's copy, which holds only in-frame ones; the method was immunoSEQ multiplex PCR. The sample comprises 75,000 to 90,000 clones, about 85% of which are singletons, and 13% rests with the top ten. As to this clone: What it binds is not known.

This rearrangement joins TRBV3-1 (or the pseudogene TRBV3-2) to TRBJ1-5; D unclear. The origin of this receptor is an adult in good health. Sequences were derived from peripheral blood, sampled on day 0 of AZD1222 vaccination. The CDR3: CASSQENSNQPQHF. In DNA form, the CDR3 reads TGTGCCAGCAGCCAGGAGAATAGCAATCAGCCCCAGCATTTT.